A selection of T cell receptor beta chains follows, all from one sample in a study of CD8 T cells in Susac syndrome. A single record per CDR3 protein comes from TCRdb applying MiXCR to the immunoSEQ multiplex PCR reads. The sample holds some 120,000 distinct CDR3 sequences, roughly 92% seen once. The specimen sequenced was CD8+ T cells from PBMCs. The source is a human donor in good health. Each CDR3 is given with its conserved first and last residue. The D gene is left open where the match is weak. Rows give clone size only sometimes, using once, few, many, or a class for an expanded clone.

j_call cdr3_length v_call d_call clone_size cdr3_nt cdr3_aa
TRBJ2-3 14 TRBV12-3/TRBV12-4 - - TGTGCCAGCGCCTGGCCTCGTAGCACAGATACGCAGTATTTT CASAWPRSTDTQYF
TRBJ1-1 13 TRBV6-5 TRBD1 - TGTGCCAGCAGCAGGGGGTACGGCACTGAAGCTTTCTTT CASSRGYGTEAFF
TRBJ2-4 16 TRBV5-5 - - TGTGCCAGCAGCGTTCAAACAGGGATTTGGGAAAACATTCAGTACTTC CASSVQTGIWENIQYF
TRBJ1-4 14 TRBV3-1 - - TGTGCCAGCAGCCAAAGGTTCGGTGATGAAAAACTGTTTTTT CASSQRFGDEKLFF
TRBJ2-3 14 TRBV7-2 TRBD2 - TGTGCCAGCAGCCCGGGACTAGCGGCAGATACGCAGTATTTT CASSPGLAADTQYF
TRBJ2-3 13 TRBV7-9 - - TGTGCCAGCAGCTTCCCCCCCACAGATACGCAGTATTTT CASSFPPTDTQYF
TRBJ2-7 16 TRBV25-1 TRBD2 - TGTGCCAGCAGTGAACTAGCGGGCCAGAGCTCCTACGAGCAGTACTTC CASSELAGQSSYEQYF
TRBJ2-7 18 TRBV6-1 TRBD2 once TGTGCCAGCAGAATAAGCGGCGGGAGGACAGCGGGGCTTGGGGAGCAGTACTTC CASRISGGRTAGLGEQYF
TRBJ1-1 18 TRBV14 - few TGTGCCAGCAGCCAAGTCCTTGGGACCCCCGCTAGCGACACTGAAGCTTTCTTT CASSQVLGTPASDTEAFF
TRBJ1-2 14 TRBV29-1 TRBD1 - TGCAGCGTCGAAACGAATCAGGGGGCGCCTGGCTACACCTTC CSVETNQGAPGYTF
TRBJ1-2 16 TRBV29-1 - - TGCAGCGTTGAAACCCCTCCGGGAAGCGGGGTCTATGGCTACACCTTC CSVETPPGSGVYGYTF
TRBJ2-1 12 TRBV6-2/TRBV6-3 - - TGTGCCAGCAGCCCAACGGAGGTGGGGCAGTTCTTC CASSPTEVGQFF
TRBJ1-1 15 TRBV14 - once TGTGCCAGCAGCCAAGACCGGCGAGGGGGCACTGAAGCTTTCTTT CASSQDRRGGTEAFF
TRBJ2-7 16 TRBV19 TRBD1 - TGTGCCAGTAGTACCAGGACCGGGACAGGGGTTTACGAGCAGTACTTC CASSTRTGTGVYEQYF